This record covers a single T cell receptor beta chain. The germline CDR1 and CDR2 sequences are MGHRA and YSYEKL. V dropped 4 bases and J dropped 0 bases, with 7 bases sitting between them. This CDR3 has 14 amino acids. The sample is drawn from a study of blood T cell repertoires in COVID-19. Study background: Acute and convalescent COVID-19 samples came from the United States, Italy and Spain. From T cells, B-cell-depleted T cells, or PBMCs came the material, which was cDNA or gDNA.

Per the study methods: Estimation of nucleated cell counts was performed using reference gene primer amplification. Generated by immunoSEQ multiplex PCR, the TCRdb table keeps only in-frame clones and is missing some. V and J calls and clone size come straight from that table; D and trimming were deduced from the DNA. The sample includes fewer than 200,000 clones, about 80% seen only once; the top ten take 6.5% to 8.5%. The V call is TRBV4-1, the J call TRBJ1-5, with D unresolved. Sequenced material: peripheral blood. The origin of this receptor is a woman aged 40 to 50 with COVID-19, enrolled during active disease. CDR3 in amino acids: CASSRDGSNQPQHF. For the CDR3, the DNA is TGCGCCAGCAGCCGAGACGGTAGCAATCAGCCCCAGCATTTT.